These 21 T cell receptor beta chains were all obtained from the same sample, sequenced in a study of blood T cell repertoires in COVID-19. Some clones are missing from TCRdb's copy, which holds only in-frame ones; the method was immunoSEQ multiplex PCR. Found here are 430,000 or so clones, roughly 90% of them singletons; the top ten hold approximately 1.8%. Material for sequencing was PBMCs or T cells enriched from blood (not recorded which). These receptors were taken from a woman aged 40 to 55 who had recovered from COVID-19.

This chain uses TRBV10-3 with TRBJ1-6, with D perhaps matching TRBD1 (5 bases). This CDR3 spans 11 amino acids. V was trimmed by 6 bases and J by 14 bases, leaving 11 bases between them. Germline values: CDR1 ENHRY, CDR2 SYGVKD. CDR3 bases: TGTGCCATCAGCCCGGGGGAGGCCCTCCACTTT. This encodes CAISPGEALHF.

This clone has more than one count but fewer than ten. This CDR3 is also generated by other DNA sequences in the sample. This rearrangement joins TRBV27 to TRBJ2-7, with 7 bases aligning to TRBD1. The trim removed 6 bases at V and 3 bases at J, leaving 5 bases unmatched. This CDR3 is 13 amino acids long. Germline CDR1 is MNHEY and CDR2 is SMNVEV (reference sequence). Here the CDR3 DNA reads TGTGCCAGCAGACGGGACAGCTACTACGAGCAGTACTTC. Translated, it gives CASRRDSYYEQYF.

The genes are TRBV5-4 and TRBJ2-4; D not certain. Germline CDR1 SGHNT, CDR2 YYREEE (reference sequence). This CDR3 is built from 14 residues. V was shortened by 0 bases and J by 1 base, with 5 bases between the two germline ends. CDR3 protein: CASSLAQAKNIQYF. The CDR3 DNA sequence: TGTGCCAGCAGCTTGGCACAGGCCAAAAACATTCAGTACTTC.

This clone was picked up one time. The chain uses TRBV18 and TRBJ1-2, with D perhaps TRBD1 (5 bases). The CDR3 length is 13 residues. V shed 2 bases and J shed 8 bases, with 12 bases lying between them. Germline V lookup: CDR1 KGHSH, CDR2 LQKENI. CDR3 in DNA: TGTGCCAGCTCACCATTCAGGGAAGAGGGCTACACCTTC. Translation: CASSPFREEGYTF.

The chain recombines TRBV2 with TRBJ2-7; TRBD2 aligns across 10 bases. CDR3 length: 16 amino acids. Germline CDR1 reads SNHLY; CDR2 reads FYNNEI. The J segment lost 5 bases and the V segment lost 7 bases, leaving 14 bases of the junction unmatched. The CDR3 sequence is CASMGWRLAGEDEQYF. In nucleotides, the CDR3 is TGTGCCAGCATGGGTTGGCGGCTAGCGGGAGAAGACGAGCAGTACTTC.

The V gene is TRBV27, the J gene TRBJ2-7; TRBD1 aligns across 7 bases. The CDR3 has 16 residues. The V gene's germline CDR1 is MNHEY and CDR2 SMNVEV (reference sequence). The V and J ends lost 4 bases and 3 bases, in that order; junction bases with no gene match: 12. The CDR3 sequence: CASSSRRDRPYYEQYF. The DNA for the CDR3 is TGTGCCAGCAGTTCGAGAAGGGACAGACCGTACTACGAGCAGTACTTC.

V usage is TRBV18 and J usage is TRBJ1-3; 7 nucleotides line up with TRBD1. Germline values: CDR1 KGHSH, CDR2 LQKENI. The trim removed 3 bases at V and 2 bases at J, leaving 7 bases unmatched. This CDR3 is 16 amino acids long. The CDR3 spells CASSPTQGRAGNTIYF. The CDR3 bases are TGTGCCAGCTCACCCACACAGGGGAGAGCTGGAAACACCATATATTTT. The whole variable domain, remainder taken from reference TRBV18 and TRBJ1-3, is NAGVMQNPRHLVRRRGQEARLRCSPMKGHSHVYWYRQLPEEGLKFMVYLQKENIIDESGMPKERFSAEFPKEGPSILRIQQVVRGDSAAYFCASSPTQGRAGNTIYFGEGSWLTVV.

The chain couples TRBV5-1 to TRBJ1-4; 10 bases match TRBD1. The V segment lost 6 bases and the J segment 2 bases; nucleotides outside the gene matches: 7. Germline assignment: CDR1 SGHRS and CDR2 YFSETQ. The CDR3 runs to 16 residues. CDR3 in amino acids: CASTRQGAPTNEKLFF. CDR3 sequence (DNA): TGCGCCAGCACCAGACAGGGGGCGCCTACTAATGAAAAACTGTTTTTT.

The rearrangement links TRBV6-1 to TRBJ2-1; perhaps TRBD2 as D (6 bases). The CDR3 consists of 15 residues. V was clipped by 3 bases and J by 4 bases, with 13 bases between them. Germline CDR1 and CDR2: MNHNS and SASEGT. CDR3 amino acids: CASSERDGEYNEQFF. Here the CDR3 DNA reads TGTGCCAGCAGTGAGCGGGACGGGGAATACAATGAGCAGTTCTTC.

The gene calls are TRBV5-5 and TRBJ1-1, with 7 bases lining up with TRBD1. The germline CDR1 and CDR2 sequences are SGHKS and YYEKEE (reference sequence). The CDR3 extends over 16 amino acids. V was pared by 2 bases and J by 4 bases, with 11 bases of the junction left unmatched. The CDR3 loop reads CASSLLNTGESTEAFF. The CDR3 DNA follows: TGTGCCAGCAGCTTACTAAATACAGGGGAGAGCACTGAAGCTTTCTTT.

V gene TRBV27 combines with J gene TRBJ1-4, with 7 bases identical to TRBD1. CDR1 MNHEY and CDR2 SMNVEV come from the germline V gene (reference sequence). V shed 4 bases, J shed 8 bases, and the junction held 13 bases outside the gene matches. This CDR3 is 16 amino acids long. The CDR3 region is CASSSPATGRGEKLFF. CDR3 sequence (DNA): TGTGCCAGCAGTTCACCCGCGACAGGGCGGGGCGAAAAACTGTTTTTT.

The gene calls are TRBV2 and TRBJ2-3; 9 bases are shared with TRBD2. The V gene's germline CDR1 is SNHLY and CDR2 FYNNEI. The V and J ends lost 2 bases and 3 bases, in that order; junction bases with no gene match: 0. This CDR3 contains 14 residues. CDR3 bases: TGTGCCAGCAGTGAAAGCGGGAGGACAGATACGCAGTATTTT. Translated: CASSESGRTDTQYF.

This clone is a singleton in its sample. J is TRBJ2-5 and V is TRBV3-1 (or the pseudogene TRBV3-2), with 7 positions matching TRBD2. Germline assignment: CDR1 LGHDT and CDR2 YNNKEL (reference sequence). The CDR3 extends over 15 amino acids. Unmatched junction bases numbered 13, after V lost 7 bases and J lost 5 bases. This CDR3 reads CASTISTGGGETQYF. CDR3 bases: TGTGCCAGCACTATTAGCACGGGAGGAGGGGAGACCCAGTACTTC.

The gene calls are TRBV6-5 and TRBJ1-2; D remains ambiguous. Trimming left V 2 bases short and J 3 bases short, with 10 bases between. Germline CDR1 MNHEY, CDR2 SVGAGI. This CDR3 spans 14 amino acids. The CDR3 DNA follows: TGTGCCAGCAGTTACCATCCCCAGGACTATGGCTACACCTTC. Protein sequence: CASSYHPQDYGYTF.

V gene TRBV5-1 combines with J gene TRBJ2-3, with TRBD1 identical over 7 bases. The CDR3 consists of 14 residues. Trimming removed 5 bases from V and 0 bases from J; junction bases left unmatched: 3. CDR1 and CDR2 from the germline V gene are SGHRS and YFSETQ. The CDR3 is CASRGTVSTDTQYF. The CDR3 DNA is TGCGCCAGCAGAGGGACAGTAAGCACAGATACGCAGTATTTT. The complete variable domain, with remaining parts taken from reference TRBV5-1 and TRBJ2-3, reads KAGVTQTPRYLIKTRGQQVTLSCSPISGHRSVSWYQQTPGQGLQFLFEYFSETQRNKGNFPGRFSGRQFSNSRSEMNVSTLELGDSALYLCASRGTVSTDTQYFGPGTRLTVL.

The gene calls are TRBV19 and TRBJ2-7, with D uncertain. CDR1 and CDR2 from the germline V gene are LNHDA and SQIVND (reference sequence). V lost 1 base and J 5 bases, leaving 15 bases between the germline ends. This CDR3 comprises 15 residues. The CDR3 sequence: CASSIVTGAANEQYF. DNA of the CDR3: TGTGCCAGTAGTATAGTCACGGGTGCCGCGAACGAGCAGTACTTC.

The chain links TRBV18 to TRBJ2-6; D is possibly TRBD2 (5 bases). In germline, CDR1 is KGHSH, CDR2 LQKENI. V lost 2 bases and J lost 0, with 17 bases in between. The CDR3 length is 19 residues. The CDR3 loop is CASSPALSVGGSGANVLTF. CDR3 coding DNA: TGTGCCAGCTCACCAGCGTTATCGGTAGGAGGCTCTGGGGCCAACGTCCTGACTTTC.

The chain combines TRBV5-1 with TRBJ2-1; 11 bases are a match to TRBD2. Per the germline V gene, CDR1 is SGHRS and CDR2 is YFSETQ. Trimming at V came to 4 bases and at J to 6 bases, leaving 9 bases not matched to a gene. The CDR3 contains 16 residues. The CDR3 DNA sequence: TGCGCCAGCAGCCCCCATGGGCTAGCGGGAGGCAATGAGCAGTTCTTC. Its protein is CASSPHGLAGGNEQFF.

In nucleotides, the CDR3 is TGCGCCAGCAGCATCCAGACAGGGCCCAAAAACATTCAGTACTTC. This codes for CASSIQTGPKNIQYF. The chain employs TRBV5-1 and TRBJ2-4; 7 bases map to TRBD1. Germline V lookup: CDR1 SGHRS, CDR2 YFSETQ. This CDR3 is 15 amino acids long. The V segment lost 4 bases and the J segment 2 bases; nucleotides outside the gene matches: 6.

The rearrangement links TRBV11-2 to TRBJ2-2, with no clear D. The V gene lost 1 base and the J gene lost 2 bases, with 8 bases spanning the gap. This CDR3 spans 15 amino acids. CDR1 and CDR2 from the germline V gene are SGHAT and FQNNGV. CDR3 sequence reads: CASSLGLINTGELFF. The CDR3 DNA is TGTGCCAGCAGCTTAGGGCTTATAAACACCGGGGAGCTGTTTTTT.

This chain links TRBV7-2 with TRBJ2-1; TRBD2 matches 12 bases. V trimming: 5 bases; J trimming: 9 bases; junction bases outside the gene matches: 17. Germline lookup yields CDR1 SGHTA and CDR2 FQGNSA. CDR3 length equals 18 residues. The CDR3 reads CASSQGGLAGPLGSEQFF. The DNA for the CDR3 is TGTGCCAGCAGCCAAGGGGGACTAGCGGGCCCCCTTGGGAGTGAGCAGTTCTTC.